This T cell receptor beta chain came from a study of shared clonotypes between healthy human individuals. Turning to the study itself: Aged between 18 and 49, the donors were a couple of women and a few men. Study results and limitations: What rarefaction showed was incomplete sorted-subset sequencing despite large depth. Between a few donors, naive CD4 clonotypes were shared at a level of about 5%.

This was a deep-level run. Profiling relied on immunoSEQ multiplex PCR, and the TCRdb table lists in-frame clones only, not all of them. Here the sample spans roughly 1.5 million clones, 98% being singletons. The CDR3 runs 12 residues. The germline V gene has CDR1 MRHNA and CDR2 SNTAGT. Concerning this clone itself: Its specificity is unknown. The junction shows a germline mismatch at one end, possibly a read error.

The sequencing input was naive CD4+ T cells sorted from blood. The subset here: CD45RA+ positively selected. The V gene is TRBV6-4, the J gene TRBJ1-1; tentatively, D is TRBD1 (6 bases). This TCR was sampled from a man aged 25 to 40 in good health. CDR3 nucleotide sequence: TGTGCCAGCAGTGACGACGGGACACCCGCCCTTTTT. It encodes CASSDDGTPALF.